A selection of T cell receptor beta chains follows, all from one sample in a study of blood T cell repertoires in COVID-19. Assay: immunoSEQ multiplex PCR; the TCRdb copy retains only in-frame clones and omits some. This sample has under 200,000 clones, with under 90% found just once. Sequencing was done on a sample of peripheral blood. The receptors stem from a woman between 70 and 85 years old with COVID-19, enrolled during active disease. The CDR3 runs from the conserved cysteine through the conserved F or W. A D gene is named only where the DNA matches it firmly. Rows may omit the clone size; those that give it use once, few, many or a size class.

d_gene	v_gene	abundance	j_gene	CDR3nt	CDR3aa
TRBD2	TRBV6-5	NA	TRBJ2-7	TGTGCCAGCAGTTACTCGAGTAAGCGGGGGCACGAGCAGTACTTC	CASSYSSKRGHEQYF
NA	TRBV7-8	NA	TRBJ2-5	TGTGCCAGCAGCTCCCCCGCCGGGACCCAGTACTTC	CASSSPAGTQYF
NA	TRBV12-3/TRBV12-4	NA	TRBJ1-2	TGTGCCAGCAGTTTAGCGGCGGGTGGTGGCTACACCTTC	CASSLAAGGGYTF
NA	TRBV28	few	TRBJ1-5	TGTGGTGTGTTGCAGGGGAATCAGCCCCAGCATTTT	CGVLQGNQPQHF
NA	TRBV7-2	NA	TRBJ2-6	TGTGCCAGCAGCCACCAGACAGAGCTGGGTGCCAACGTCCTGACTTTC	CASSHQTELGANVLTF
NA	TRBV2	few	TRBJ1-5	TGTGCCAGCAGTGAGATCGAGTCAGGGGTTCGTCAGCCCCAGCATTTT	CASSEIESGVRQPQHF
TRBD1	TRBV6-5	NA	TRBJ1-5	TGTGCCAGCAGGAGGGACAGCCAGTCGCCCCAGCATTTT	CASRRDSQSPQHF
NA	TRBV7-8	NA	TRBJ1-5	TGTGCCAGCAGCTTAGACGGACAGCACAATCAGCCCCAGCATTTT	CASSLDGQHNQPQHF
TRBD2	TRBV3-1/TRBV3-2	NA	TRBJ2-5	TGTGCCAGCAGCCTGTCTAGCGGGGGGTACCAAGAGACCCAGTACTTC	CASSLSSGGYQETQYF
NA	TRBV5-4	NA	TRBJ1-6	TGTGCCAGCAGCTTGGACCGGGATCTAACCCTCCACTTT	CASSLDRDLTLHF
TRBD1	TRBV28	NA	TRBJ1-2	TGTGCCAGCAGTGCCGGGACAGGAGTCGCCCCAGATCACTATGGCTACACCTTC	CASSAGTGVAPDHYGYTF
NA	TRBV7-6	NA	TRBJ2-7	TGTGCCAGCGGAACGGGTAATCACGAGCAGTACTTC	CASGTGNHEQYF
TRBD2	TRBV7-2	NA	TRBJ2-6	TGTGCCAGCAGCTTCGGCGGGGGGAGGGGGGCCAACGTCCTGACTTTC	CASSFGGGRGANVLTF
TRBD1	TRBV27	few	TRBJ1-3	TGTGCCAGCCGACAGGGCTCTGGAAACACCATATATTTT	CASRQGSGNTIYF
NA	TRBV4-1	NA	TRBJ1-1	TGCGCCAGCAGCCAACGTGAAGGGAGTCTGGCTGAAGCTTTCTTT	CASSQREGSLAEAFF
NA	TRBV7-2	NA	TRBJ1-1	TGTGCCAGCAACACACGGGGGGGTCTCCGGGCTTTCTTT	CASNTRGGLRAFF
TRBD1	TRBV3-1/TRBV3-2	NA	TRBJ1-2	TGTGCCAGCAGCCAGGGACAGGACTATGGCTACACCTTC	CASSQGQDYGYTF
TRBD2	TRBV7-8	NA	TRBJ2-3	TGTGCCAGCAGCTTAGTGAGCGGGGGGACCACAGATACGCAGTATTTT	CASSLVSGGTTDTQYF
NA	TRBV5-1	once	TRBJ2-1	TGCGCCAGCAGCGAACGGGGGAGCTACTACAATGAGCAGTTCTTC	CASSERGSYYNEQFF
TRBD2	TRBV7-2	NA	TRBJ2-1	TGTGCCAGCAGTTCGGGACTAGCGGGGGTCTACAATGAGCAGTTCTTC	CASSSGLAGVYNEQFF
NA	TRBV18	NA	TRBJ1-1	TGTGCCAGCTCCCACGGTGAGCACACTGAAGCTTTCTTT	CASSHGEHTEAFF
NA	TRBV30	few	TRBJ1-4	TGTGCCGGGCAAAGCCTCTCAACTAATGAAAAACTGTTTTTT	CAGQSLSTNEKLFF
NA	TRBV12-3/TRBV12-4	once	TRBJ1-1	TGTGCCAGCAGTTTGGAGGAAAATGAAGCTTTCTTT	CASSLEENEAFF
NA	TRBV6-6	NA	TRBJ2-7	TGTGCCAGCAGCCCAGGGTCCCCTTACGAGCAGTACTTC	CASSPGSPYEQYF
NA	TRBV27	NA	TRBJ1-4	TGTGCCAGCAGATATAATGAAAAACTGTTTTTT	CASRYNEKLFF
NA	TRBV6-5	NA	TRBJ2-7	TGTGCCAGCAGTTACTCCTGGAGGGCGGGAGAGCAGTACTTC	CASSYSWRAGEQYF
NA	TRBV9	few	TRBJ1-4	TGTGCCAGCAGCCCTAGGAGCCTGTCTAATGAAAAACTGTTTTTT	CASSPRSLSNEKLFF
TRBD1	TRBV7-8	NA	TRBJ1-2	TGTGCCAGCATCAGATTGGGGACAGGTGGGGGTGGCTACACCTTC	CASIRLGTGGGGYTF
TRBD1	TRBV4-2	NA	TRBJ1-5	TGTGCCAGCAGCCAGAGCAGGGGACAGCCCTTTAATCAGCCCCAGCATTTT	CASSQSRGQPFNQPQHF
NA	TRBV27	few	TRBJ1-1	TGTGCCAGCGGGGGGGGTCAGGGCACTGAAGCTTTCTTT	CASGGGQGTEAFF
TRBD1	TRBV24-1	NA	TRBJ1-6	TGTGCCACCAGTGATGGACAGGCAGGAAACTCACCCCTCCACTTT	CATSDGQAGNSPLHF
NA	TRBV18	NA	TRBJ1-5	TGTGCCAGCTCACCAGCGGGAAACAATCAGCCCCAGCATTTT	CASSPAGNNQPQHF
NA	TRBV3-1/TRBV3-2	NA	TRBJ2-3	TGTGCCAGCAGCCCTCGGGGGAGTGCTAGCACAGATACGCAGTATTTT	CASSPRGSASTDTQYF
NA	TRBV6-5	NA	TRBJ1-5	TGTGCCAGCGGGAGGGAGATGGGTCAGCCCCAGCATTTT	CASGREMGQPQHF
TRBD1	TRBV11-2	NA	TRBJ1-6	TGTGCCAGCAGCTTAAGGGGGACAGGCCTGGCCTATAATTCACCCCTCCACTTT	CASSLRGTGLAYNSPLHF
NA	TRBV7-2	once	TRBJ2-7	TGTGCCAGCAGCTTTACCGCGGGGTCCTACGAGCAGTACTTC	CASSFTAGSYEQYF
TRBD1	TRBV4-2	NA	TRBJ1-5	TGTGCCAGCAGCGCACCCGGGACAGGGGCCAATCAGCCCCAGCATTTT	CASSAPGTGANQPQHF
NA	TRBV10-3	NA	TRBJ1-2	TGTGCCATCAGTGAGTCGCGGGGGAACTATGGCTACACCTTC	CAISESRGNYGYTF
NA	TRBV3-1/TRBV3-2	NA	TRBJ2-1	TGTGCCAGCAGCCAGGCCCGTGGTAGCGAACACAATGAGCAGTTCTTC	CASSQARGSEHNEQFF
NA	TRBV27	NA	TRBJ1-6	TGTGCCAGCAGTTTCGACAGTTATAATTCACCCCTCCACTTT	CASSFDSYNSPLHF
NA	TRBV10-3	once	TRBJ1-2	TGTGCCATCAGTGAGCCAGGGAATAACTATGGCTACACCTTC	CAISEPGNNYGYTF
TRBD1	TRBV10-3	NA	TRBJ1-6	TGTGCCATCAGCCGGGACAGCATTAATTCACCCCTCCACTTT	CAISRDSINSPLHF
NA	TRBV6-5	few	TRBJ1-2	TGTGCCAGCAGAACCGGGACTGCTTTATTTATCGGCTACACCTTC	CASRTGTALFIGYTF
NA	TRBV18	NA	TRBJ2-1	TGTGCCAGCTCACCACCCAAGGGAGGCTACAATGAGCAGTTCTTC	CASSPPKGGYNEQFF
NA	TRBV30	NA	TRBJ1-1	TGTGCCATGTCCGGGGGGCTAAACACTGAAGCTTTCTTT	CAMSGGLNTEAFF
TRBD1	TRBV2	NA	TRBJ2-2	TGTGCCAGCAGTCTTAGACAGGGTGAGAGCACCGGGGAGCTGTTTTTT	CASSLRQGESTGELFF
TRBD2	TRBV4-1	NA	TRBJ2-3	TGCGCCAGCAGCCAAGGATCCGGGGGGGCCCCGGATACGCAGTATTTT	CASSQGSGGAPDTQYF
TRBD1	TRBV6-5	NA	TRBJ2-2	TGTGCCAGCAGTTACCGGGACAGGGGGACCGGGGAGCTGTTTTTT	CASSYRDRGTGELFF